This T cell receptor beta chain was captured in a study of blood T cell repertoires in COVID-19. The V and J ends lost 5 bases and 1 base, in that order; junction bases with no gene match: 5. The CDR3 covers 16 residues. The V gene's germline CDR1 is SGHVS and CDR2 FNYEAQ. This clone was seen once. Generated by immunoSEQ multiplex PCR, the TCRdb table keeps only in-frame clones and is missing some. This sample has about 150,000 clones, with roughly 82% found just once. Sequencing input: peripheral blood. The source of this sequence is a woman aged 45-65 years with acute or convalescent COVID-19. The gene calls are TRBV7-6 and TRBJ2-3; 11 nucleotides agree with TRBD2. CDR3 residues: CASSPMTSGGTDTQYF. For the CDR3, the DNA is TGTGCCAGCAGCCCTATGACTAGCGGGGGCACAGATACGCAGTATTTT.